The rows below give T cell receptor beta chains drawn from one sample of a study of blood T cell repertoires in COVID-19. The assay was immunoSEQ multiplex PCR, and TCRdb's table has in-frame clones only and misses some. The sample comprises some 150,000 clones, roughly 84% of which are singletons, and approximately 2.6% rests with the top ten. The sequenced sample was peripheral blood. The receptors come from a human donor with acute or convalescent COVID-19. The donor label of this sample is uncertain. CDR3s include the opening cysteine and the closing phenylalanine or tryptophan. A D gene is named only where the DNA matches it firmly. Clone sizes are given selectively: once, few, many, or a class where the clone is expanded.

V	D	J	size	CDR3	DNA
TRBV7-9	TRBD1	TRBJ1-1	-	CASSTGQGGDKAFF	TGTGCCAGCAGCACTGGACAGGGAGGGGACAAAGCTTTCTTT
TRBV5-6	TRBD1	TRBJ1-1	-	CASRRTGRNTEAFF	TGTGCCAGCAGACGGACAGGGAGAAACACTGAAGCTTTCTTT
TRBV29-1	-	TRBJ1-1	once	CSVDLRQNTEAFF	TGCAGCGTTGACCTACGACAAAACACTGAAGCTTTCTTT
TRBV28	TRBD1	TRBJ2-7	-	CASSPHRGFSYEQYF	TGTGCCAGCAGCCCGCACAGGGGTTTCTCCTACGAGCAGTACTTC
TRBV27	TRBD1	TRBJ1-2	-	CASSLRAGTGANYGYTF	TGTGCCAGCAGTCTCAGGGCCGGGACAGGGGCTAACTATGGCTACACCTTC
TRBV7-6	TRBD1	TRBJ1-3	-	CASSLGGTGSGNTIYF	TGTGCCAGCAGCCTAGGGGGGACAGGCTCTGGAAACACCATATATTTT
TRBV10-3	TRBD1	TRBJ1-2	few	CAIKGASGYTF	TGTGCCATCAAGGGGGCCTCGGGCTACACCTTC
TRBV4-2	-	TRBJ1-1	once	CASSQDPGTEAFF	TGTGCCAGCAGCCAAGATCCGGGCACTGAAGCTTTCTTT
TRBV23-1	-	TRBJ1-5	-	CASSPTDTFNQPQHF	TGCGCCAGCAGTCCGACAGACACCTTCAATCAGCCCCAGCATTTT
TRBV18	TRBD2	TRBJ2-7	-	CASTPSGEIYEQYF	TGTGCCAGCACTCCTAGCGGGGAGATCTACGAGCAGTACTTC
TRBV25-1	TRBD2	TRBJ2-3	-	CASSDLAGARDTQYF	TGTGCCAGCAGTGACTTAGCGGGAGCGCGAGATACGCAGTATTTT
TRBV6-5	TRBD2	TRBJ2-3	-	CASSSGKGPDTQYF	TGTGCCAGCAGTAGCGGGAAAGGCCCAGATACGCAGTATTTT
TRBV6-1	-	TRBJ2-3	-	CASSEIKGRGRGDTQYF	TGTGCCAGCAGTGAAATAAAAGGGCGGGGACGGGGAGATACGCAGTATTTT
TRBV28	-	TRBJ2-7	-	CASYQGQAYEQYF	TGTGCCAGCTACCAGGGACAAGCCTACGAGCAGTACTTC
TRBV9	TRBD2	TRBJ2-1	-	CASSVGTSSGNEQFF	TGTGCCAGCAGCGTAGGGACTAGCAGTGGCAATGAGCAGTTCTTC
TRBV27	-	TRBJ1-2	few	CASSLRGQTNYGYTF	TGTGCCAGCAGTCTCCGAGGACAGACAAACTATGGCTACACCTTC
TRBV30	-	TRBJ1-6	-	CAWRAPGYNSPLHF	TGTGCCTGGAGAGCGCCGGGTTATAATTCACCCCTCCACTTT
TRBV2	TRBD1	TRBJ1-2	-	CASRAGQGAFGYTF	TGTGCCAGCAGGGCGGGACAGGGGGCGTTTGGCTACACCTTC
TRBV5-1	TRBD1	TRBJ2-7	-	CASSWGQGSYEQYF	TGCGCCAGCAGCTGGGGACAGGGCAGCTACGAGCAGTACTTC
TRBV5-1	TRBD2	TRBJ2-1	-	CASSPGREFVLDYNEQFF	TGCGCCAGCAGCCCGGGGCGGGAGTTCGTACTAGACTACAATGAGCAGTTCTTC
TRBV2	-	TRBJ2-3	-	CASSKSGSTDTQYF	TGTGCCAGCAGTAAAAGCGGGAGCACAGATACGCAGTATTTT
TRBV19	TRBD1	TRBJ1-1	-	CASSTRGRNTEAFF	TGTGCCAGTAGTACTAGGGGGCGAAACACTGAAGCTTTCTTT
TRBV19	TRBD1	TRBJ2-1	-	CASSIRDRGLRSSYNEQFF	TGTGCCAGTAGTATTAGGGACAGGGGACTCCGAAGCTCCTACAATGAGCAGTTCTTC
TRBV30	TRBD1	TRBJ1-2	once	CAWSRGAYGYTF	TGTGCCTGGAGCAGGGGGGCCTATGGCTACACCTTC
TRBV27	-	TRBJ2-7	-	CASTLQGSNSEQYF	TGTGCCAGCACACTACAGGGATCAAACTCCGAGCAGTACTTC
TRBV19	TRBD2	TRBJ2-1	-	CAGLAAYNEQFF	TGTGCCGGACTAGCGGCCTACAATGAGCAGTTCTTC
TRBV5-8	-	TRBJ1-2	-	CASRSPDLRLSGYTF	TGTGCCAGCAGATCCCCCGACTTGAGGCTCTCCGGCTACACCTTC